This entry lists 28 T cell receptor beta chains sequenced from one sample in a study of identical twins. Using its own MiXCR run on the 5' RACE reads, TCRdb lists one record per CDR3 protein. The table has roughly 350,000 distinct CDR3 sequences, 7% to 9.5% seen once. The sequencing input was naive T cells sorted from blood. All receptors derive from a woman between 45 and 60 years old in good health.

This sequence joins TRBV6-1 and TRBJ2-3, with D perhaps matching TRBD1 or TRBD2 (5 bases each). Germline CDR1 and CDR2: MNHNS and SASEGT. Trimming removed 0 bases from V and 4 bases from J, with 14 bases in between. This CDR3 is built from 16 residues. The CDR3 sequence is CASSEADRTGADTQYF. The DNA of the CDR3 is TGTGCCAGCAGTGAAGCAGACAGAACCGGGGCAGATACGCAGTATTTT.

The genes are TRBV28 and TRBJ2-1; 11 bases fit TRBD2. Germline CDR1 MDHEN, CDR2 SYDVKM. V was pared by 1 base and J by 7 bases, with 9 bases of the junction left unmatched. This CDR3 is 17 amino acids long. Written as DNA, the CDR3 is TGTGCCAGCAGTTTATTCTTTAGCGGGAGGGCGGGGAATGAGCAGTTCTTC. Encoded protein: CASSLFFSGRAGNEQFF.

This clonotype has only a few counts. The rearrangement uses TRBV6-2 or TRBV6-3 and TRBJ2-3; no definite D call. CDR3 length equals 16 residues. The germline V gene encodes CDR1 MNHEY and CDR2 SVGEGT. Trimming pared 8 bases from V and 0 bases from J, leaving 18 bases between. CDR3 sequence reads: CASGSQWVTSTDTQYF. Here the CDR3 DNA reads TGTGCCAGCGGATCTCAGTGGGTAACTAGCACAGATACGCAGTATTTT.

This chain uses TRBV5-5 with TRBJ2-2; the match to TRBD2 covers 8 bases. Germline-derived CDR1 and CDR2 are SGHKS and YYEKEE (reference sequence). The CDR3 sequence is 14 residues long. The J segment lost 8 bases and the V segment lost 4 bases, leaving 7 bases of the junction unmatched. The CDR3 region is CASSALAAAGELFF. The CDR3 region has the DNA TGTGCCAGCAGCGCACTAGCGGCGGCTGGGGAGCTGTTTTTT.

This chain joins TRBV11-2 and TRBJ2-7; D possibly matches TRBD1 or TRBD2 (5 bases each). This CDR3 has 14 residues. Per germline, CDR1 SGHAT and CDR2 FQNNGV. The ends were cut back, 3 bases at V and 2 bases at J, with 11 bases in the middle. The CDR3 region is CASSLGVGPYEQYF. For the CDR3, the DNA is TGTGCCAGCAGCTTGGGGGTTGGCCCCTACGAGCAGTACTTC.

This clonotype was seen a handful of times. This chain links TRBV7-9 with TRBJ2-3; the D is unclear. The CDR3 sequence is 14 residues long. V gave up 2 bases and J gave up 2 bases, with 8 bases separating them. Germline V gene data show CDR1 as SEHNR and CDR2 as FQNEAQ (reference sequence). CDR3 amino acids: CASSLRLFTDTQYF. In nucleotides, the CDR3 is TGTGCCAGCAGCTTACGGCTCTTCACAGATACGCAGTATTTT.

The rearrangement joins TRBV7-8 to TRBJ1-5; D may be TRBD1 (5 bases). V was clipped by 6 bases and J by 5 bases, with 11 bases between them. Germline loops: CDR1 SGHVS, CDR2 FQNEAQ. This CDR3 is built from 13 residues. The CDR3 spells CASSPWDDQPQHF. Written as DNA, the CDR3 is TGTGCCAGCAGTCCCTGGGACGATCAGCCCCAGCATTTT.

This clonotype was detected a few times. The chain carries TRBV6-2 or TRBV6-3 and TRBJ1-4; the D is unclear. The CDR3 is 16 amino acids. Trimming left V 2 bases short and J 3 bases short, with 13 bases between. The germline gives CDR1 MNHEY, CDR2 SVGEGT. For the CDR3, the DNA is TGTGCCAGCAGTTACACCCAGCTACCTGCTAATGAAAAACTGTTTTTT. Protein: CASSYTQLPANEKLFF.

This clonotype was seen at least ten times. The DNA for the CDR3 is TGCAGTGCTAGACCTTTTACCAGCGGGACAGGGGGCGAGCAGTTCTTC. Translation gives CSARPFTSGTGGEQFF. The V gene is TRBV20-1, the J gene TRBJ2-1, with 12 bases matching TRBD1. The junction had 12 bases not matched to a gene; V was cut back by 2 bases and J by 10 bases. The CDR3 has 16 amino acids. CDR1 is DFQATT, CDR2 SNEGSKA, per germline (reference sequence).

The chain couples TRBV20-1 to TRBJ2-3; 8 nucleotides line up with TRBD2. Trimming took 2 bases from V and 3 from J; bases not matched to a gene: 4. The CDR3 sequence is 14 residues long. Germline assignment: CDR1 DFQATT and CDR2 SNEGSKA (reference sequence). This chain's CDR3 is CSARRGGRTDTQYF. The CDR3 DNA reads as TGCAGTGCTAGAAGGGGCGGGAGGACAGATACGCAGTATTTT.

This clonotype has just a few counts. The chain is built from TRBV20-1 and TRBJ2-1; 7 bases are a match to TRBD2. V shed 0 bases, J shed 9 bases, and the junction held 5 bases outside the gene matches. The CDR3 runs to 13 residues. Germline assignment: CDR1 DFQATT and CDR2 SNEGSKA (reference sequence). The CDR3 region is CSARDGRAFEQFF. CDR3 coding DNA: TGCAGTGCTAGAGATGGGAGGGCCTTTGAGCAGTTCTTC.

This clonotype has more than one count but fewer than ten. The chain recombines TRBV25-1 with TRBJ2-3; D might be TRBD1 or TRBD2, each matching 5 bases. The V end lost 8 bases, the J end lost 2 bases, and 11 bases lay between the germline ends. The CDR3 consists of 13 residues. Germline CDR1 and CDR2: MGHDK and SYGVNS. The CDR3 spells CASEGQHTDTQYF. As DNA, the CDR3 is TGTGCCAGCGAGGGGCAACACACAGATACGCAGTATTTT. Based on the CDR3 plus reference TRBV25-1 and TRBJ2-3, the full variable domain is EADIYQTPRYLVIGTGKKITLECSQTMGHDKMYWYQQDPGMELHLIHYSYGVNSTEKGDLSSESTVSRIRTEHFPLTLESARPSHTSQYLCASEGQHTDTQYFGPGTRLTVL.

The sample holds many counts of this clonotype. The chain is built from TRBV24-1 and TRBJ2-1, with 7 nucleotides matching TRBD1. CDR1 is KGHDR, CDR2 SFDVKD, per germline. The CDR3 is made up of 14 amino acids. Unmatched junction bases numbered 4, after V lost 5 bases and J lost 4 bases. The CDR3 DNA reads TGTGCCACCAGTGCTGACAGGGCTTACAATGAGCAGTTCTTC. Its protein is CATSADRAYNEQFF.

This clonotype was recorded at least ten times. The V gene is TRBV5-1, the J gene TRBJ1-5, with D tentatively TRBD1 (5 bases). There are 14 residues in the CDR3. The germline gives CDR1 SGHRS, CDR2 YFSETQ. V shed 4 bases and J shed 6 bases, with 14 bases lying between them. CDR3 sequence reads: CASSPEAGLQPQHF. CDR3 bases: TGCGCCAGCAGCCCTGAGGCAGGGCTTCAGCCCCAGCATTTT. Full variable domain (missing parts from reference TRBV5-1 and TRBJ1-5): KAGVTQTPRYLIKTRGQQVTLSCSPISGHRSVSWYQQTPGQGLQFLFEYFSETQRNKGNFPGRFSGRQFSNSRSEMNVSTLELGDSALYLCASSPEAGLQPQHFGDGTRLSIL.

This clonotype came up a few times. The gene calls are TRBV7-2 and TRBJ2-3, with D possibly TRBD1 on 6 matching bases. Trimming left V 3 bases short and J 4 bases short, with 23 bases between. This CDR3 comprises 18 residues. Germline V gene sequence: CDR1 SGHTA, CDR2 FQGNSA. The CDR3 here is CASSFKGRARGSPDTQYF. Written as DNA, the CDR3 is TGTGCCAGCAGCTTCAAAGGGCGGGCGAGGGGGTCCCCAGATACGCAGTATTTT.

The V and J genes are TRBV4-2 and TRBJ2-7; TRBD2 agrees at 8 bases. The CDR3 sequence is 16 residues long. V dropped 0 bases and J dropped 1; count of bases not matched to a gene: 5. The germline gives CDR1 LGHNA, CDR2 YNFKEQ. CDR3 nucleotide sequence: TGTGCCAGCAGCCAAGATCGCCAGCGGGAGTCCTACGAGCAGTACTTC. Its translation is CASSQDRQRESYEQYF.

This clonotype showed up many times. The V call is TRBV5-1, the J call TRBJ2-7, with 9 positions matching TRBD1. V lost 3 bases and J lost 7; bases outside the gene matches: 8. CDR3 length equals 14 residues. CDR1 and CDR2 (germline): SGHRS, YFSETQ. CDR3 nucleotides: TGCGCCAGCAGCTCAGGGACAGGGTTCGCGGAGCAGTACGTC. Translating it yields CASSSGTGFAEQYV.

The sample holds many counts of this clonotype. The chain combines TRBV7-9 with TRBJ1-5, with 9 bases aligning to TRBD1. The germline V gene has CDR1 SEHNR and CDR2 FQNEAQ (reference sequence). V trimming: 4 bases; J trimming: 0 bases; junction bases outside the gene matches: 4. The length of the CDR3 is 16 residues. CDR3 nucleotide sequence: TGTGCCAGCAGCTACGGACAGGGGTATAGCAATCAGCCCCAGCATTTT. It is translated as CASSYGQGYSNQPQHF.

This clonotype occurred many times. The chain carries TRBV7-2 and TRBJ2-7, with D possibly matching TRBD2 (5 bases). The CDR3 extends over 14 amino acids. Trimming left V 2 bases short and J 2 bases short, with 10 bases between. Germline V CDR1 and CDR2: SGHTA, FQGNSA. The CDR3 loop is CASSLRRVTYEQYF. The CDR3 DNA follows: TGTGCCAGCAGCTTAAGGCGGGTTACCTACGAGCAGTACTTC.

The table lists this clonotype with a few counts. The chain carries TRBV11-2 and TRBJ2-3, with D perhaps TRBD1 (6 bases). V was shortened by 0 bases and J by 6 bases, with 13 bases between the two germline ends. Germline V lookup: CDR1 SGHAT, CDR2 FQNNGV. The CDR3 has 15 residues. CDR3 sequence (DNA): TGTGCCAGCAGCTTAGAGGGCAGGGGCGAGGATACGCAGTATTTT. Translated: CASSLEGRGEDTQYF.

The table lists this clonotype with many counts. The chain carries TRBV29-1 and TRBJ1-2; 9 bases line up with TRBD1. V lost 5 bases and J lost 3; bases outside the gene matches: 7. CDR1 is SQVTM, CDR2 ANQGSEA, per germline. The CDR3 has 14 amino acids. The CDR3 DNA reads TGCAGCGTTACCGGGACAGGGCTATACTATGGCTACACCTTC. It translates to CSVTGTGLYYGYTF.

This clonotype was observed at least ten times. The chain employs TRBV7-2 and TRBJ2-1; 9 positions match TRBD2. Germline CDR1 and CDR2: SGHTA and FQGNSA. This CDR3 comprises 18 residues. The trim removed 2 bases at V and 0 bases at J, leaving 8 bases unmatched. CDR3 sequence reads: CASSLLAGRTSSYNEQFF. The CDR3 nucleotides are TGTGCCAGCAGCTTACTAGCGGGACGTACGAGCTCCTACAATGAGCAGTTCTTC. Combining the CDR3 with reference TRBV7-2 and TRBJ2-1 gives the whole variable domain GAGVSQSPSNKVTEKGKDVELRCDPISGHTALYWYRQSLGQGLEFLIYFQGNSAPDKSGLPSDRFSAERTGGSVSTLTIQRTQQEDSAVYLCASSLLAGRTSSYNEQFFGPGTRLTVL.

This clonotype was found many times. The rearrangement uses TRBV24-1 and TRBJ2-2; 10 bases fit TRBD1. J was trimmed by 6 bases and V by 4 bases; bases with no gene match: 10. The CDR3 spans 17 residues. Germline CDR1 and CDR2: KGHDR and SFDVKD. The CDR3 loop reads CATSETPGQGKAGELFF. The DNA of the CDR3 is TGTGCCACCAGTGAAACGCCGGGACAGGGGAAAGCCGGGGAGCTGTTTTTT.

This clonotype was seen repeatedly, ten times or more. V usage is TRBV6-4 and J usage is TRBJ2-3, with D possibly matching TRBD2 (6 bases). CDR3 length: 16 residues. Germline V gene sequence: CDR1 MRHNA, CDR2 SNTAGT. V was clipped by 4 bases and J by 2 bases, with 16 bases between them. The CDR3 region is CASSVRTGRDTDTQYF. The CDR3 region has the DNA TGTGCCAGCAGTGTTCGAACGGGGCGGGACACAGATACGCAGTATTTT.

This chain links TRBV5-6 with TRBJ1-5; D is unclear. This CDR3 contains 18 residues. Trimming shortened V by 2 bases and J by 0 bases, and 18 bases separated the two germline ends. Germline-derived CDR1 and CDR2 are SGHDT and YYEEEE. DNA for the CDR3: TGTGCCAGCAGCTTAAACCCCAGGAGCTTATATAGCAATCAGCCCCAGCATTTT. The encoded protein is CASSLNPRSLYSNQPQHF.

This clonotype was seen a handful of times. The genes are TRBV18 and TRBJ2-7, with 9 nucleotides matching TRBD1. Unmatched junction bases numbered 3, after V lost 3 bases and J lost 3 bases. The CDR3 is made up of 14 amino acids. Germline CDR1 KGHSH, CDR2 LQKENI. The CDR3 coding sequence is TGTGCCAGCTCACCGGGGACAGGGATCTACGAGCAGTACGTC. It is translated as CASSPGTGIYEQYV.

V gene TRBV3-1 combines with J gene TRBJ2-5; D gene ambiguous. The CDR3 totals 12 residues. Trimming removed 1 base from V and 4 bases from J, with 4 bases in between. Germline V gene sequence: CDR1 LGHDT, CDR2 YNNKEL (reference sequence). CDR3 DNA sequence: TGTGCCAGCAGCCAAGGTTTAGAGACCCAGTACTTC. Protein product: CASSQGLETQYF.

At least ten counts were recorded for this clonotype. This rearrangement joins TRBV3-1 to TRBJ2-2, with D perhaps TRBD2 (5 bases). The germline CDR1 and CDR2 sequences are LGHDT and YNNKEL (reference sequence). The CDR3 covers 15 residues. The V end was cut by 4 bases, the J end by 5 bases, with 14 bases between. CDR3 sequence: CASSLQSPGTGELFF. The CDR3 DNA reads TGTGCCAGCAGCCTACAGAGCCCGGGGACCGGGGAGCTGTTTTTT.